This entry lists 32 T cell receptor beta chains sequenced from one sample in a study of shared clonotypes between healthy human individuals. Only in-frame clones appear in the TCRdb table, and some are missing; sequencing was by immunoSEQ multiplex PCR. The repertoire holds about 600,000 clones, with around 97% as singletons. Sequencing input: naive CD4+ T cells sorted from blood. Subset defined: CD45RA+ positively selected. Receptor source: a woman in her 30s in good health.

This sequence joins TRBV7-2 and TRBJ2-7, with 12 bases aligning to TRBD2. The germline CDR1 and CDR2 sequences are SGHTA and FQGNSA. This CDR3 contains 14 residues. J gave up 3 bases and V 6 bases, and 3 bases lay outside the gene matches. The CDR3 here is CASSRTSGDYEQYF. CDR3 bases: TGTGCCAGCAGTAGGACTAGCGGGGACTACGAGCAGTACTTC.

The V call is TRBV5-1, the J call TRBJ2-5; D uncertain. This CDR3 contains 13 residues. Germline values: CDR1 SGHRS, CDR2 YFSETQ. V was shortened by 4 bases and J by 1 base, with 8 bases between the two germline ends. DNA of the CDR3: TGCGCCAGCAGCCGGAACACCCAAGAGACCCAGTACTTC. This translates into CASSRNTQETQYF.

This chain connects TRBV5-1 to TRBJ1-4; 7 nucleotides match TRBD1. The CDR3 runs 15 residues. Germline V gene lookup returns CDR1 SGHRS and CDR2 YFSETQ. The trim removed 2 bases at V and 7 bases at J, leaving 8 bases unmatched. The CDR3 reads CASSLGGGFGEKLFF. In DNA, the CDR3 is TGCGCCAGCAGCTTAGGGGGCGGGTTCGGTGAAAAACTGTTTTTT.

The V and J genes are TRBV28 and TRBJ1-2; maybe TRBD1 (5 bases). Germline CDR1 reads MDHEN; CDR2 reads SYDVKM. Between the trimmed V and J ends, which lost 6 bases and 2 bases, there was a span of 10 bases. CDR3 size: 13 residues. The CDR3 coding sequence is TGTGCCAGCAGGCGGCAGGGCAACTATGGCTACACCTTC. It specifies CASRRQGNYGYTF.

V is TRBV2 and J is TRBJ2-3; D gene uncertain. The CDR3 totals 16 residues. Trimming cost V 7 bases and J 0 bases, with 17 bases left between them. In germline, CDR1 is SNHLY, CDR2 FYNNEI. CDR3 protein: CASTPGRRTSTDTQYF. In DNA, the CDR3 is TGTGCCAGCACGCCAGGTAGGCGTACTAGCACAGATACGCAGTATTTT.

The genes are TRBV7-8 and TRBJ2-1; 12 bases align to TRBD2. With V trimmed by 1 base and J by 8 bases, 9 bases remained unmatched. The CDR3 spans 17 residues. CDR1 and CDR2 from the germline V gene are SGHVS and FQNEAQ. The CDR3 bases are TGTGCCAGCAGCTTAGGCCTGACTAGCGGGAGTGGGGATGAGCAGTTCTTC. This sequence encodes CASSLGLTSGSGDEQFF.

The rearrangement uses TRBV4-2 and TRBJ2-2; 7 bases align to TRBD2. CDR1 is LGHNA, CDR2 YNFKEQ, per germline. The CDR3 runs to 19 residues. The junction had 15 bases not matched to a gene; V was cut back by 1 base and J by 4 bases. CDR3 amino acids: CASSQVLASGLEATGELFF. In DNA, the CDR3 is TGTGCCAGCAGCCAAGTCTTGGCTAGCGGCCTCGAGGCCACCGGGGAGCTGTTTTTT.

A remark on this clone: The junction shows a germline mismatch at one end, possibly a read error. The V and J genes are TRBV7-2 and TRBJ2-7; 11 bases are a match to TRBD2. The CDR3 consists of 14 residues. The germline gives CDR1 SGHTA, CDR2 FQGNSA. The CDR3 DNA reads TGTGCCAGCACCTTACTAGCGGGAGTAAGCGAGCAGTACTTC. Protein: CASTLLAGVSEQYF.

This rearrangement joins TRBV11-2 to TRBJ2-3; D gene ambiguous. This CDR3 comprises 15 residues. V was clipped by 1 base and J by 4 bases, with 12 bases between them. Germline V gene lookup returns CDR1 SGHAT and CDR2 FQNNGV. The CDR3 loop reads CASSLGHLTADTQYF. The CDR3 nucleotides are TGTGCCAGCAGCTTAGGTCACCTAACTGCAGATACGCAGTATTTT.

The chain combines TRBV5-1 with TRBJ2-1; the match to TRBD2 covers 11 bases. Germline V CDR1 and CDR2: SGHRS, YFSETQ. Germline trimming cut 0 bases from V and 7 bases from J; bases unmatched to any gene: 3. This CDR3 region has 15 residues. As DNA, the CDR3 is TGCGCCAGCAGCTTGGGACTAGCGGGACCTAATGAGCAGTTCTTC. Protein product: CASSLGLAGPNEQFF.

The rearrangement links TRBV30 to TRBJ2-5; 11 bases are shared with TRBD2. V dropped 5 bases and J dropped 5; count of bases not matched to a gene: 1. Germline CDR1 and CDR2: GTSNPN and SVGIG (reference sequence). This CDR3 contains 12 residues. For the CDR3, the DNA is TGTGCCTGGGGGACTAGCGGTGAGACCCAGTACTTC. The encoded protein is CAWGTSGETQYF.

The chain has TRBV2 and TRBJ1-3; TRBD1 aligns across 8 bases. Germline lookup yields CDR1 SNHLY and CDR2 FYNNEI. V lost 5 bases and J lost 0; bases outside the gene matches: 6. The CDR3 loop spans 16 amino acids. The CDR3 nucleotides are TGTGCCAGCAGTTCCGATACAGGGGGCTCTGGAAACACCATATATTTT. Amino acid sequence: CASSSDTGGSGNTIYF.

The chain combines TRBV5-4 with TRBJ2-7; 10 bases are a match to TRBD1. The CDR3 totals 15 residues. The J segment lost 2 bases and the V segment lost 5 bases, leaving 7 bases of the junction unmatched. Germline-derived CDR1 and CDR2 are SGHNT and YYREEE (reference sequence). CDR3 sequence (DNA): TGTGCCAGCAGGATGGGACAGGGGTTCCCCTACGAGCAGTACTTC. Its translation is CASRMGQGFPYEQYF.

The chain has TRBV28 and TRBJ2-7; no definite D call. The germline V gene has CDR1 MDHEN and CDR2 SYDVKM. This CDR3 contains 12 residues. The V end lost 2 bases, the J end lost 7 bases, and 9 bases lay between the germline ends. CDR3 sequence: CASSLEWGEQYF. The CDR3 DNA reads TGTGCCAGCAGTTTAGAATGGGGAGAGCAGTACTTC.

This chain joins TRBV2 and TRBJ2-2, with no clear D. The CDR3 has 12 residues. Germline V lookup: CDR1 SNHLY, CDR2 FYNNEI. The ends were cut back, 7 bases at V and 1 base at J, with 4 bases in the middle. The CDR3 is CASILNTGELFF. CDR3 in DNA: TGTGCCAGCATCCTGAACACCGGGGAGCTGTTTTTT.

The chain joins TRBV5-4 to TRBJ1-5, with TRBD1 matching over 7 bases. Per germline, CDR1 SGHNT and CDR2 YYREEE (reference sequence). The CDR3 is made up of 14 amino acids. V was clipped by 4 bases and J by 7 bases; unmatched bases: 8. CDR3 in DNA: TGTGCCAGCAGCCAACAGGGGCTTGGCCAGCCCCAGCATTTT. This codes for CASSQQGLGQPQHF.

The chain has TRBV7-9 and TRBJ1-1; possible D gene TRBD1, 5 bases. Trimming left V 1 base short and J 0 bases short, with 9 bases between. The CDR3 runs 15 residues. The V gene's germline CDR1 is SEHNR and CDR2 FQNEAQ (reference sequence). Here the CDR3 DNA reads TGTGCCAGCAGCTTAGTGGGACGGATGAACACTGAAGCTTTCTTT. Its translation: CASSLVGRMNTEAFF.

The V gene is TRBV4-1, the J gene TRBJ2-3; D uncertain. Germline V gene data show CDR1 as MGHRA and CDR2 as YSYEKL. V lost 4 bases and J lost 2, with 7 bases in between. The CDR3 is 13 amino acids. The CDR3 DNA sequence: TGCGCCAGCAGCCGGATGCCCACAGATACGCAGTATTTT. It is translated as CASSRMPTDTQYF.

The V gene is TRBV28, the J gene TRBJ2-7; D gene ambiguous. Germline values: CDR1 MDHEN, CDR2 SYDVKM. The CDR3 has 14 amino acids. V lost 7 bases, J lost 4 bases, and 17 bases lay in between. This CDR3 is CASIENAKRYEQYF. The CDR3 nucleotides read TGTGCCAGCATCGAAAACGCCAAAAGGTACGAGCAGTACTTC.

CDR3 sequence: CASSEEINTEAFF. DNA of the CDR3: TGTGCCAGCAGTGAAGAGATCAACACTGAAGCTTTCTTT. This chain connects TRBV2 to TRBJ1-1; no clear D. V shed 1 base and J shed 2 bases, with 5 bases lying between them. The CDR3 extends over 13 amino acids. The germline CDR1 and CDR2 sequences are SNHLY and FYNNEI. Complete variable domain (other parts from reference TRBV2 and TRBJ1-1): EPEVTQTPSHQVTQMGQEVILRCVPISNHLYFYWYRQILGQKVEFLVSFYNNEISEKSEIFDDQFSVERPDGSNFTLKIRSTKLEDSAMYFCASSEEINTEAFFGQGTRLTVV.

The chain employs TRBV28 and TRBJ1-4; D not certain. The germline V gene has CDR1 MDHEN and CDR2 SYDVKM. This CDR3 is built from 16 residues. V lost 4 bases and J lost 0, with 12 bases in between. In nucleotides, the CDR3 is TGTGCCAGCAGTTACGTTATAAGGGCAACTAATGAAAAACTGTTTTTT. Translation: CASSYVIRATNEKLFF.

V usage is TRBV10-1 and J usage is TRBJ2-3; D ambiguous. V lost 0 bases and J lost 6, with 4 bases in between. This CDR3 has 12 residues. Germline CDR1 and CDR2: WNHNN and SYGVQD (reference sequence). CDR3 loop: CASSESIDTQYF. In nucleotides, the CDR3 is TGCGCCAGCAGTGAGTCGATTGATACGCAGTATTTT.

The chain links TRBV11-2 to TRBJ2-1; TRBD2 matches at 7 bases. Losses at the gene ends were 5 bases for V and 10 bases for J; bases not matched to a gene: 14. The CDR3 runs to 15 residues. Germline V gene sequence: CDR1 SGHAT, CDR2 FQNNGV. Here the CDR3 DNA reads TGTGCCAGCAGCCGCGCTAGGGCGGGAGTGGACGAGCAGTTCTTC. Translating it yields CASSRARAGVDEQFF. Filled out from reference TRBV11-2 and TRBJ2-1, the complete variable domain reads EAGVAQSPRYKIIEKRQSVAFWCNPISGHATLYWYQQILGQGPKLLIQFQNNGVVDDSQLPKDRFSAERLKGVDSTLKIQPAKLEDSAVYLCASSRARAGVDEQFFGPGTRLTVL.

The chain links TRBV5-1 to TRBJ2-1, with D tentatively TRBD2 (6 bases). This CDR3 has 16 residues. Germline values: CDR1 SGHRS, CDR2 YFSETQ. Trimming shortened V by 7 bases and J by 8 bases, and 25 bases separated the two germline ends. CDR3 sequence: CASRTIARGRGDEQFF. CDR3 sequence (DNA): TGCGCCAGCCGGACTATAGCGAGGGGACGGGGCGATGAGCAGTTCTTC.

This sequence joins TRBV19 and TRBJ2-3; TRBD2 agrees at 10 bases. This CDR3 contains 16 residues. Germline loops: CDR1 LNHDA, CDR2 SQIVND (reference sequence). The junction had 4 bases not matched to a gene; V was cut back by 3 bases and J by 1 base. This CDR3 reads CASSITAGGGTDTQYF. In DNA form, the CDR3 reads TGTGCCAGTAGTATTACAGCGGGAGGGGGCACAGATACGCAGTATTTT.

The genes are TRBV9 and TRBJ2-7; a possible D gene is TRBD2 (5 bases). Between the trimmed V and J ends, which lost 4 bases and 9 bases, there was a span of 20 bases. The CDR3 has 14 amino acids. The germline gives CDR1 SGDLS, CDR2 YYNGEE. In nucleotides, the CDR3 is TGTGCCAGCAGCAGTACACAGCGTGGTGGAGGGCAGTACTTC. This codes for CASSSTQRGGGQYF.

The chain combines TRBV28 with TRBJ1-2, with 7 bases fitting TRBD1. In germline, CDR1 is MDHEN, CDR2 SYDVKM. The CDR3 contains 13 residues. The V gene end was trimmed by 8 bases and the J gene end by 1 base; junction bases not matched to a gene: 4. CDR3 sequence (DNA): TGTGCCAGCGCGACAGGGAATAACTATGGCTACACCTTC. Translated, it gives CASATGNNYGYTF.

The V gene is TRBV6-8, the J gene TRBJ2-2, with 14 bases that match TRBD2. The germline V gene encodes CDR1 MNHGY and CDR2 SAAAGT. J lost 2 bases, V lost 11 bases, and 19 bases had no gene match. This CDR3 is 20 amino acids long. CDR3 DNA: TGTGCCGGCTTCCACGAGAACGGGACTAGCGGGAGACTCAACACCGGGGAGCTGTTTTTT. This translates into CAGFHENGTSGRLNTGELFF.

V gene TRBV6-5 combines with J gene TRBJ1-2; maybe TRBD1 (5 bases). The V end was cut by 0 bases, the J end by 8 bases, with 13 bases between. This CDR3 has 14 residues. The V gene's germline CDR1 is MNHEY and CDR2 SVGAGI. The CDR3 loop reads CASSYSRGPSGYTF. CDR3 sequence (DNA): TGTGCCAGCAGTTACTCGAGGGGTCCGAGCGGCTACACCTTC.

The chain recombines TRBV6-5 with TRBJ2-7, with D perhaps matching TRBD1 (5 bases). Germline-derived CDR1 and CDR2 are MNHEY and SVGAGI. Trimming took off 5 bases at V and 5 bases at J, with 10 bases between the two ends. The CDR3 is 12 residues long. The CDR3 DNA reads TGTGCCAGCAGTACCAGGGAAAACGAGCAGTACTTC. This sequence encodes CASSTRENEQYF.

The rearrangement uses TRBV27 and TRBJ1-5; 12 bases agree with TRBD1. The V gene end was trimmed by 6 bases and the J gene end by 1 base; junction bases not matched to a gene: 13. This CDR3 is built from 19 residues. Germline V gene data show CDR1 as MNHEY and CDR2 as SMNVEV (reference sequence). The CDR3 loop reads CASSPGTGGLGWSNQPQHF. The CDR3 DNA sequence: TGTGCCAGCAGCCCCGGGACAGGGGGCTTAGGGTGGAGCAATCAGCCCCAGCATTTT.

The V gene is TRBV6-5, the J gene TRBJ2-1; D is perhaps TRBD1 (6 bases). The V gene's germline CDR1 is MNHEY and CDR2 SVGAGI. The CDR3 is made up of 14 amino acids. Between the trimmed V and J ends, which lost 7 bases and 4 bases, there was a span of 14 bases. Here the CDR3 reads CASKRQDRYNEQFF. CDR3 bases: TGTGCCAGCAAGAGACAGGACCGTTACAATGAGCAGTTCTTC.